The clone carrying this T cell receptor (beta chain) has at least ten counts. The record originates from a study of blood T cell repertoires in COVID-19. Study overall: COVID-19 samples collected from the United States, Italy and Spain covered acute and convalescent phases.

The authors' processing: From reference gene primer amplification, estimates of nucleated cell counts were derived. Sequencing was performed with immunoSEQ multiplex PCR; in TCRdb, only in-frame clones are kept and a portion is missing. V, J and clone size are taken as reported in that table, and D and trimming were inferred from the DNA itself. The sample holds 380,000 or so clones, 88% seen once. The study recruited people aged about 18 to 89 years across about two dozen US areas. The CDR3 contains 13 residues. V was cut by 3 bases and J by 9 bases, with 12 bases left in between. The germline V gene encodes CDR1 SGHTA and CDR2 FQGNSA.

Sequencing used PBMCs or T cells enriched from blood (not recorded which). This clonotype originated in a middle-aged woman with acute COVID-19. The chain is built from TRBV7-2 and TRBJ2-1, with D tentatively TRBD2 (7 bases). This chain's CDR3 is CASSLTSRGEQFF. The CDR3 region has the DNA TGTGCCAGCAGCTTGACTAGCAGGGGTGAGCAGTTCTTC.